This T cell receptor beta chain appears in the sequencing data of a study of regulatory T cells in long-lasting Graves disease. In the study overall: In persistent Graves' disease, antithyroid drugs had been taken for over 5 years and TSH receptor antibodies stayed positive.

Sequencing libraries for TCR beta were prepared with iRepertoire HTBI primers and Arm-PCR of CDR3 regions. TCRdb called the multiplex PCR reads again in MiXCR, with one record for every CDR3 protein. The profile shows roughly 400,000 distinct CDR3 sequences, around 21% of them singletons. The length of the CDR3 is 14 residues. Germline V CDR1 and CDR2: MGHRA, YSYEKL. V lost 1 base, J lost 4 bases, and 11 bases lay in between. Time point defined: persistent/refractory GD, antithyroid drugs over 5 years with positive TRAb. Scientists built the TCR library using RNA that was extracted from PBMCs. Sequencing used peripheral blood mononuclear cells (PBMCs), obtained when the disease was refractory, from a patient treated with antithyroid drugs. This sequence was found in a female donor with Graves disease. The J gene is TRBJ2-7, the V gene TRBV4-1; no definite D call. The CDR3, as DNA: TGCGCCAGCAGCCAAGTAGGTGGAAAATACGAGCAGTACTTC. Its translation is CASSQVGGKYEQYF.